The clone carrying this TCR beta chain came up once. Its antigen is unknown. This entry belongs to a study of cytomegalovirus exposure and HLA in healthy donors. Study-wide findings and caveats: HLA alleles showed associations with around 15,000 TCR beta sequences in a later analysis, at a 0.05 false discovery rate. Beyond CMV serostatus, there was no information to go on about immune exposure.

The CDR3 is 12 residues long. Germline lookup yields CDR1 MDHEN and CDR2 SYDVKM. Trimming took 6 bases from V and 2 from J, leaving 7 bases between them. PCR amplification relied on 60 Vbeta primers (plus 13 Jbeta primers). In the study's own analysis: About 12 million of 65 million to 95 million unique TCR beta chains were shared, per a later count. Profiled with immunoSEQ multiplex PCR; TCRdb holds only in-frame clones, not every one. The D gene and trimming were derived from the DNA, and the V and J assignments and clone size from that table. The data show more than 100,000 clones, about three quarters seen once.

The receptor comes from a woman in her twenties or thirties in good health and CMV-seropositive. The chain is built from TRBV28 and TRBJ1-2; no clear D. The sample was PBMCs. This CDR3 reads CASRLPNYGYTF. The CDR3, as DNA: TGTGCCAGCAGACTACCGAACTATGGCTACACCTTC.